This T cell receptor (beta chain) was captured by sequencing in a study of early T cells in non-severe SARS-CoV-2 infection (dated by TCRdb to 2020 to 2023). Regarding the research as a whole: Bulk RNA from unsorted whole blood was used for TCR sequencing, so alpha and beta chains could not be paired. Overall results and qualifications from the work: VDJdb matching was skewed toward anti-spike CD8 responses, so virus-specific expansions were likely underestimated and private and CD4 specificities were missed.

This clonotype was recorded at least ten times. The antigen this receptor binds is unknown. One base away there is no much larger clone; base qualities are not given. The germline V gene (reference sequence) sets CDR1 to LNHDA and CDR2 to SQIVND. Trimming costs V 9 bases and J 0 bases, and their ends lie 12 bases apart. The CDR3 numbers 13 residues from cysteine through phenylalanine. Only the CDR3 DNA is retained, 39 bases long and in frame from the first base. Library method: 5' RACE. TCRdb records NextSeq 500 as the sequencer. To correct for sequencing error and PCR bias, the TCR library protocol tagged individual cDNA molecules with unique molecular identifiers. Sequencing covered both TCR alpha and beta chains, and within each sample the abundances of alpha and beta sequences were tightly co-correlated. Per the authors' processing: V gene, J gene and CDR3 annotation of TCR sequences was performed with Decombinator V4. Expanded TCRs were defined as changing significantly between any two time points under a Poisson model with p below 0.0001. Abundances of TCRs were expressed as counts per million after normalisation to the total number of TCRs sequenced in each sample. TRAV1-2 paired with TRAJ12, TRAJ20 or TRAJ33 defined MAIT TCRs, while TRAV10 paired with TRAJ18 defined iNKT TCRs. A search of VDJdb, accessed on 1 November 2021, was run for TCRs annotated to CMV, EBV and SARS-CoV-2, with TCRs annotated for multiple antigens excluded. The public reads were quality trimmed at Q25 with fastp and then assembled into clones with MiXCR by TCRdb, keeping productive beta chains. For every CDR3 protein sequence, its rows merge into one entry that carries the most common genes and DNA. TCRdb's processing, not the authors', yielded these V and J calls. Counted in this sample were 40,000 to 60,000 distinct CDR3 sequences; 5.5% to 8% of them appeared once. The ten most abundant clones make up 2.8% of the sample.

This was a case-control study nested in a cohort of healthcare workers in London, UK, who had nasopharyngeal swab PCR tests and blood samples taken every week. Healthcare workers were enrolled in the week of the UK lockdown, from 23 to 31 March 2020, and were followed every week for up to roughly 16 weeks. This receptor chain uses TRBV19 and TRBJ2-7, with no D gene named confidently. This sequence was found in an adult who was a healthcare worker with PCR-confirmed SARS-CoV-2 infection or an uninfected control (not recorded which). The starting material was whole blood, obtained at baseline. The CDR3 in this case is CASRKASSYEQYF. The nucleotide sequence is TGTGCCAGCCGGAAGGCGAGCTCCTACGAGCAGTACTTC.